This paragraph covers one T cell receptor beta chain sequence. Its antigen remains undetermined. Base quality data are lacking; no much larger clone is found one base away. Inclusive of the bounding cysteine and phenylalanine, the CDR3 is 15 residues long. The entry retains the CDR3 DNA only, 45 bases that are in frame from base 1. Between the V and J ends, shortened by 5 bases and 4 bases respectively, the junction contains 18 bases. The germline V gene (reference sequence) sets CDR1 to MNHEY and CDR2 to SMNVEV. The data stem from a study of early T cells in non-severe SARS-CoV-2 infection (dated by TCRdb to the early 2020s). With respect to the entire study: Because TCR sequencing relied on bulk RNA taken from unsorted whole blood, pairing of alpha and beta chains was not possible. General study outcomes and caveats: VDJdb matching was skewed toward anti-spike CD8 responses and likely underestimated virus-specific expansions, missing private and CD4 specificities.

A case-control design nested within a healthcare worker cohort in London, UK, was used, with weekly nasopharyngeal swab PCR tests and blood sampling performed. Between 23 and 31 March 2020, the week of the UK lockdown, healthcare workers were enrolled and then followed up weekly for as long as 16 weeks. The library was produced with 5' RACE. The sequencing machine was a NextSeq 500. Unique molecular identifiers were attached to individual cDNA molecules in the TCR library protocol so that sequencing error and PCR bias could be corrected. Sequencing covered both TCR alpha and beta chains, and within each sample the abundances of alpha and beta sequences were tightly co-correlated. Under the source paper's analysis protocol: Decombinator V4 was used to annotate the V gene, J gene and CDR3 of the TCR sequences. TCRs were defined as expanded if a significant change between any two time points was detected under a Poisson model with p below 0.0001. TCR abundances were normalised to the total number of TCRs sequenced per sample and were expressed as counts per million. MAIT TCRs were defined by TRAV1-2 paired with TRAJ12, TRAJ20 or TRAJ33, and iNKT TCRs by TRAV10 paired with TRAJ18. VDJdb, accessed 1 November 2021, was searched for CMV, EBV and SARS-CoV-2 annotated TCRs, excluding TCRs annotated for multiple antigens. Using fastp at Q25 and MiXCR, TCRdb reprocessed the public reads and kept productive beta chains. Duplicate CDR3 protein sequences are folded into a single record with the most common DNA and genes. The V and J calls, along with clone size, are taken from TCRdb and not from the paper's own processing. For this sample the table gives over 30,000 distinct CDR3 sequences, of which roughly 5% were detected only once. Clones ranked in the top ten supply 20% to 25% of the sample.

This TCR came from an adult who was a healthcare worker with PCR-confirmed SARS-CoV-2 infection or an uninfected control (not recorded which). The sequence links TRBV27 to TRBJ2-7, with a tentative D call of TRBD1 or TRBD2, each matching 6 bases. Sample: whole blood. CDR3 protein: CASSPSIGGGYEQYF. The nucleotides read TGTGCCAGCAGTCCATCAATAGGGGGAGGATACGAGCAGTACTTC.